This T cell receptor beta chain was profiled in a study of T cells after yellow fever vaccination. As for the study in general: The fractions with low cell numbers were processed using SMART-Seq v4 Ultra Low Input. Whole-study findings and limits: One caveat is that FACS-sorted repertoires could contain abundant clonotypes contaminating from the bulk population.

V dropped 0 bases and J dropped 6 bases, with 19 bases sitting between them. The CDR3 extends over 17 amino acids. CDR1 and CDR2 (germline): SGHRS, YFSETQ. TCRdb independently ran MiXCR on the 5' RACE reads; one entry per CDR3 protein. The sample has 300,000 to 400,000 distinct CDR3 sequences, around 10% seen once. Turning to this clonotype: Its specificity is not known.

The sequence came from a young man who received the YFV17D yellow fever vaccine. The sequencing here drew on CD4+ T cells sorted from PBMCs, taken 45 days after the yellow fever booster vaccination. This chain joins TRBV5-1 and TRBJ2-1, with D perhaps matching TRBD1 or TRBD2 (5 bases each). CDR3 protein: CASSLGTGTPTGNEQFF. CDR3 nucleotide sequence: TGCGCCAGCAGCTTGGGGACCGGGACCCCAACCGGCAATGAGCAGTTCTTC.